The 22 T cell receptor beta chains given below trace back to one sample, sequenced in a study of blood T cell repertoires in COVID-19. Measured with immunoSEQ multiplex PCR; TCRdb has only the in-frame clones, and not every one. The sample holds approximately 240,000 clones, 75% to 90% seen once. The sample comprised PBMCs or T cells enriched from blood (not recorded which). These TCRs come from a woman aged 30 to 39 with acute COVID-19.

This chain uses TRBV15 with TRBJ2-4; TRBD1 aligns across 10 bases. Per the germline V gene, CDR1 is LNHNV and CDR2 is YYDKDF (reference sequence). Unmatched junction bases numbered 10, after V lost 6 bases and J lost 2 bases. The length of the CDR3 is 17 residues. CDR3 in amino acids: CATSYPGTGVTKNIQYF. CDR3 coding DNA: TGTGCCACCAGTTACCCCGGGACAGGGGTCACCAAAAACATTCAGTACTTC.

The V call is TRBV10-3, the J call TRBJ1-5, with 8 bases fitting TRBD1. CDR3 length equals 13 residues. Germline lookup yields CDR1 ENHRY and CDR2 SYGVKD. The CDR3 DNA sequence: TGTGCGTCCGGTACAGGGGGTCATCAGCCCCAGCATTTT. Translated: CASGTGGHQPQHF.

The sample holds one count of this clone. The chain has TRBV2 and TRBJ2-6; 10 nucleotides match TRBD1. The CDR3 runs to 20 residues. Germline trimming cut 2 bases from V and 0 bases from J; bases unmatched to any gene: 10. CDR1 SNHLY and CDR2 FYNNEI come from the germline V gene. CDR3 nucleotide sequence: TGTGCCAGCAGTGAACGGACAGGGGGGGTTGCTAGCTCTGGGGCCAACGTCCTGACTTTC. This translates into CASSERTGGVASSGANVLTF.

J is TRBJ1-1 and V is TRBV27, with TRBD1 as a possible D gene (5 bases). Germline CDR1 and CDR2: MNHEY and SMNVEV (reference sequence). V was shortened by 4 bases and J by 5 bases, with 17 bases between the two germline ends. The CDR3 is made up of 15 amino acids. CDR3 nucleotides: TGTGCCAGCAGTTCCCCCCCCCAGGGTAGAACTGAAGCTTTCTTT. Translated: CASSSPPQGRTEAFF.

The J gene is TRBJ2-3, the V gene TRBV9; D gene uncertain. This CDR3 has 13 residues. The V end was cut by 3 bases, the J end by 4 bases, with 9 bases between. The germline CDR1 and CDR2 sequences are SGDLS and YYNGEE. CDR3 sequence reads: CASSAPSADTQYF. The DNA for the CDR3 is TGTGCCAGCAGCGCTCCCAGCGCAGATACGCAGTATTTT.

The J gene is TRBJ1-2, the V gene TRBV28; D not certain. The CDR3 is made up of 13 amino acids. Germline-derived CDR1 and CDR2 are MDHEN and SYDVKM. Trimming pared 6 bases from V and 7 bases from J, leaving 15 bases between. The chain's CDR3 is CASSSQVVSGYTF. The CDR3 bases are TGTGCCAGCAGCTCTCAAGTAGTTAGTGGCTACACCTTC.

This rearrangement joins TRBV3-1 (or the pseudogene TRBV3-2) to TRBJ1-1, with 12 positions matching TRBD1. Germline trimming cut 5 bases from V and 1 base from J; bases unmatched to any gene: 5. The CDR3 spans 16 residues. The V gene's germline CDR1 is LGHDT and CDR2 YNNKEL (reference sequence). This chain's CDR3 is CASSFGTGGRNTEAFF. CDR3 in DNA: TGTGCCAGCAGCTTTGGGACAGGGGGCCGGAACACTGAAGCTTTCTTT.

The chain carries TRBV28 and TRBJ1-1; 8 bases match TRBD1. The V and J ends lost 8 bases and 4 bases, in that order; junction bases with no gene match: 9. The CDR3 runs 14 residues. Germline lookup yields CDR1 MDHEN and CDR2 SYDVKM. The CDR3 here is CASGLQGASTEAFF. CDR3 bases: TGTGCCAGCGGCCTTCAGGGGGCGAGCACTGAAGCTTTCTTT.

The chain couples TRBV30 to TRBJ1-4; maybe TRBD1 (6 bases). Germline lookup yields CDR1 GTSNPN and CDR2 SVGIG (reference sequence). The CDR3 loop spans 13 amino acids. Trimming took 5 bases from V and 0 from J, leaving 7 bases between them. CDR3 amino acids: CAWDRTTNEKLFF. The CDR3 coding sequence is TGTGCCTGGGACAGGACAACTAATGAAAAACTGTTTTTT.

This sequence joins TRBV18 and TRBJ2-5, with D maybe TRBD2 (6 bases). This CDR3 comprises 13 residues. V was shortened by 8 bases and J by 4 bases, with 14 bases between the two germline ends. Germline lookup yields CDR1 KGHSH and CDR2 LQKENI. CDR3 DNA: TGTGCCAGCGCAACCGGAGGGAGAGAGACCCAGTACTTC. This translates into CASATGGRETQYF.

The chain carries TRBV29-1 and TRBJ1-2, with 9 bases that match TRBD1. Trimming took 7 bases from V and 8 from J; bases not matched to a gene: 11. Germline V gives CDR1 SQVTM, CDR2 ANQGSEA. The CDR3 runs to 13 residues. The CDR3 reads CSAGQGTSRGYTF. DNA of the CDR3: TGCAGCGCTGGACAGGGGACGAGCAGGGGCTACACCTTC.

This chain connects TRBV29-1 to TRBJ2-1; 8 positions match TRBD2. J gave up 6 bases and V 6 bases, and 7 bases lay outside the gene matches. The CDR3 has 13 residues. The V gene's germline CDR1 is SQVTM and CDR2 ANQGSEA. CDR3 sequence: CSVERENFNEQFF. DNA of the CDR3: TGCAGCGTCGAGCGGGAGAATTTCAATGAGCAGTTCTTC.

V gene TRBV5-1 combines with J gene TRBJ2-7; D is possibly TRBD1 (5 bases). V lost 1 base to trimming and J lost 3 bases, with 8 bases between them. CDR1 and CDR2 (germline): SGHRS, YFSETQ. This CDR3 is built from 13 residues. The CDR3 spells CASSLSGHYEQYF. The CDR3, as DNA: TGCGCCAGCAGCTTGAGTGGACACTACGAGCAGTACTTC.

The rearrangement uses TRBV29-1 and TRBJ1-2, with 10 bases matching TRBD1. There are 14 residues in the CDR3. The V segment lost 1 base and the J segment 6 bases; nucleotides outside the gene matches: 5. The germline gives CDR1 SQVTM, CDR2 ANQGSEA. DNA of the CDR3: TGCAGCGTTGAAGGTGGACAGGGGGATCATGGCTACACCTTC. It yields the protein CSVEGGQGDHGYTF.

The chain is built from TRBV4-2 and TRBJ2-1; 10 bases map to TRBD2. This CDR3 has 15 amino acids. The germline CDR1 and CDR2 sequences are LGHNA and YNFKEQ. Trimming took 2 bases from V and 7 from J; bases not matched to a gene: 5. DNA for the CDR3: TGTGCCAGCAGCCAAAGCGGGGGGGCGGGTAATGAGCAGTTCTTC. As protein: CASSQSGGAGNEQFF.

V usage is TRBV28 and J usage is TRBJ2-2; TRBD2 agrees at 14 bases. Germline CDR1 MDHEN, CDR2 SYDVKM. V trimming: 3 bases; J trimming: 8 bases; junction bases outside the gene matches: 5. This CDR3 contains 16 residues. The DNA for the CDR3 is TGTGCCAGCAGTTTTGGACTAGCGGGAGGTAGGGGGGAGCTGTTTTTT. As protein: CASSFGLAGGRGELFF.

The CDR3 loop reads CASSLSGDTEAFF. The CDR3 DNA follows: TGCGCCAGCAGTCTATCGGGGGACACTGAAGCTTTCTTT. The chain uses TRBV10-1 and TRBJ1-1; perhaps TRBD1 as D (5 bases). Germline assignment: CDR1 WNHNN and CDR2 SYGVQD (reference sequence). The CDR3 runs 13 residues. V was clipped by 5 bases and J by 3 bases, with 10 bases between them.

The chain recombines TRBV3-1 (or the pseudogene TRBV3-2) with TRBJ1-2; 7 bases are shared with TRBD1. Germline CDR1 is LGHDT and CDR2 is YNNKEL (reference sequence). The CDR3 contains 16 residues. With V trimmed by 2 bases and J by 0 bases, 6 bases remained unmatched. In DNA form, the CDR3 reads TGTGCCAGCAGCCAACCTGGGACAGAAACTAACTATGGCTACACCTTC. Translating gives CASSQPGTETNYGYTF.

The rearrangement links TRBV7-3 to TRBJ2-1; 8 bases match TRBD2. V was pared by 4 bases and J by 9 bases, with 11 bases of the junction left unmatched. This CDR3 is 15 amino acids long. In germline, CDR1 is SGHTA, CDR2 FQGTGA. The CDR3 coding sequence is TGTGCCAGCAGCTCGACCGGGACTAGTTTTGGTGAGCAGTTCTTC. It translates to CASSSTGTSFGEQFF.

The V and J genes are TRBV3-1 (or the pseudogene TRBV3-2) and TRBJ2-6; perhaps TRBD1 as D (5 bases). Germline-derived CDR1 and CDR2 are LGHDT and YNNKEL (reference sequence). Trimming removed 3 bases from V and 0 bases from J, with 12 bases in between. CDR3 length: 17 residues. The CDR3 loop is CASSQGFRGSGANVLTF. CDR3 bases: TGTGCCAGCAGCCAGGGGTTTAGGGGCTCTGGGGCCAACGTCCTGACTTTC.

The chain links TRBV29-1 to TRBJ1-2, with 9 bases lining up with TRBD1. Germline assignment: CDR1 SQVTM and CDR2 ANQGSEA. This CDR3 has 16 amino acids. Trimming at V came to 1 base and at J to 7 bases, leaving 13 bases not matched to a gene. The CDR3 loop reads CSVEGTGGGQGLGYTF. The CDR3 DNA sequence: TGCAGCGTTGAAGGGACCGGCGGAGGACAGGGGCTTGGCTACACCTTC.

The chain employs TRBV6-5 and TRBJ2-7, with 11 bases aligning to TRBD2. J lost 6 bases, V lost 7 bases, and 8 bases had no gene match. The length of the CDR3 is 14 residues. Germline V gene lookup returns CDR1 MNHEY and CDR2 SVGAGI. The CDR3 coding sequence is TGTGCCAGCACCCTACTAGCGGGAGCTGGCGAGCAGTACTTC. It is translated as CASTLLAGAGEQYF.